The rows below give T cell receptor beta chains drawn from one sample of a study of beta chain features in type 1 diabetes. The data were produced by immunoSEQ multiplex PCR, yet TCRdb's version contains in-frame clones alone and is incomplete. Among over 90,000 clones listed, under 30% were seen once. The sequencing sample was made of central memory CD4+ T cells from blood. The receptors here all came from a woman younger than 35 with type 1 diabetes. Each CDR3 is given with its conserved first and last residue.

>TRBJ1-5|TRBV25-1
CASSAATALGQPQHF
>TRBJ1-2|TRBV7-8
CASSQGTDGFYGYTF
>TRBJ2-7|TRBV2
CASTIPGTAYEQYF
>TRBJ2-2|TRBV19
CASSTPGENTGELFF
>TRBJ2-1|TRBV7-3
CASSPPSGKQFF
>TRBJ2-7|TRBV6-1
CASSEVATWDSGRYEQYF
>TRBJ2-2|TRBV2
CASSLVTGELFF
>TRBJ2-1|TRBV5-1
CASSLLAGINNEQFF
>TRBJ1-1|TRBV7-2
CASSSAQVGYTEAFF
>TRBJ2-7|TRBV4-1
CASSQGPAGSYEQYF
>TRBJ2-1|TRBV2
CASSRSGTSGDNEQFF
>TRBJ2-2|TRBV7-2
CASSFLGAANTGELFF
>TRBJ1-4|TRBV25-1
CASSEFEGGVTNEKLFF
>TRBJ2-2|TRBV2
CASSPPGLASGELFF
>TRBJ2-1|TRBV29-1
CSARAGLIYNEQFF
>TRBJ1-1|TRBV18
CASSPNRGSTEAFF
>TRBJ2-1|TRBV7-2
CASSPWTRVKEEQFF
>TRBJ1-1|TRBV30
CAWSTGSGHWAFF